Each of the 29 T cell receptor beta chains below was sequenced from the same sample in a study of T cells in severe cutaneous drug reactions. The patients sequenced had a carbamazepine-induced Stevens-Johnson syndrome or toxic epidermal necrolysis reaction. Libraries were made by iRepertoire multiplex PCR with TCR subtype-specific primers for bulk and single-cell sequencing. TCRdb re-called the multiplex PCR reads, yielding one record per CDR3 amino acid sequence without DNA. Here the sample table reports tens of thousands of distinct CDR3 sequences. What was sequenced was PBMCs. These receptors were collected from a human donor with toxic epidermal necrolysis, a severe cutaneous drug reaction.

J is TRBJ1-4 and V is TRBV4-1. The CDR3 has 12 residues. Germline assignment: CDR1 MGHRA and CDR2 YSYEKL. CDR3 residues: CASSPSLEKLFF.

This chain joins TRBV5-5 and TRBJ2-7. The CDR3 covers 12 residues. CDR1 SGHKS and CDR2 YYEKEE come from the germline V gene (reference sequence). The CDR3 loop reads CASSLDYYEQYF.

The genes are TRBV7-2 and TRBJ2-5; TCRdb's D gene call, TRBD2, goes unchecked for lack of DNA. Germline CDR1 SGHTA, CDR2 FQGNSA. This CDR3 is built from 20 residues. The CDR3 loop is CASSYLRTSLAGGPGETQYF.

The V and J genes are TRBV20-1 and TRBJ1-2; TCRdb's D call of TRBD1 is untestable without DNA. Germline values: CDR1 DFQATT, CDR2 SNEGSKA (reference sequence). The CDR3 has 15 amino acids. The chain's CDR3 is CSARGTSYDADGYTF.

The chain couples TRBV5-4 to TRBJ1-6. This CDR3 is built from 14 residues. Germline values: CDR1 SGHNT, CDR2 YYREEE (reference sequence). This CDR3 reads CASSLVDAASPLHF.

The chain links TRBV29-1 to TRBJ2-1; TCRdb proposes TRBD1, but this gene call is untestable without DNA. The CDR3 is made up of 16 amino acids. Germline loops: CDR1 SQVTM, CDR2 ANQGSEA. CDR3 protein: CSVEEWAGGSYNEQFF.

V gene TRBV20-1 combines with J gene TRBJ2-1; as DNA is missing, the TRBD2 call by TCRdb cannot be tested. The germline gives CDR1 DFQATT, CDR2 SNEGSKA (reference sequence). The CDR3 is 19 amino acids. The CDR3 sequence is CSARDPRTSGFSSYNEQFF.

The V call is TRBV11-2, the J call TRBJ2-7. Germline values: CDR1 SGHAT, CDR2 FQNNGV. This CDR3 is built from 14 residues. This CDR3 reads CTSSPRQGSYEQYF.

V and J are TRBV24-1 and TRBJ2-2. CDR3 length: 13 amino acids. The germline V gene encodes CDR1 KGHDR and CDR2 SFDVKD. The CDR3 here is CATSDENTGELFF.

This chain connects TRBV29-1 to TRBJ2-1; lacking DNA, the TRBD1 call made by TCRdb goes unchecked. The CDR3 has 17 residues. CDR1 SQVTM and CDR2 ANQGSEA come from the germline V gene. The CDR3 loop reads CSVIGQGWREMGNEQFF.

This chain links TRBV7-9 with TRBJ2-1; TCRdb returns TRBD1, unconfirmable since there is no DNA. The CDR3 length is 11 residues. From germline, CDR1 is SEHNR and CDR2 FQNEAQ (reference sequence). CDR3 protein: CASSAVDEQFF.

According to its frequency, this clonotype is medium-sized. CDR3 residues: CAWSRTPEQFF. The rearrangement joins TRBV30 to TRBJ2-1. The CDR3 is 11 residues long. Germline CDR1 and CDR2: GTSNPN and SVGIG (reference sequence).

The chain recombines TRBV29-1 with TRBJ1-2; absent DNA, TCRdb's TRBD1 call cannot be checked. Germline lookup yields CDR1 SQVTM and CDR2 ANQGSEA. CDR3 length: 12 residues. This CDR3 is CSVDKGAEGYTF.

The chain carries TRBV3-1 and TRBJ2-3; TCRdb's D call of TRBD1 is untestable without DNA. The CDR3 sequence is 15 residues long. Germline CDR1 is LGHDT and CDR2 is YNNKEL (reference sequence). The CDR3 loop reads CASTPGQKSTDTQYF.

This clonotype is classed as medium-sized by frequency. The V and J genes are TRBV18 and TRBJ2-7; TCRdb gives TRBD2 as the D gene, but with no DNA this cannot be confirmed. The CDR3 has 15 residues. Germline loops: CDR1 KGHSH, CDR2 LQKENI. CDR3 loop: CASSPGGRFSYEQYF.

The chain employs TRBV7-2 and TRBJ2-1; absent DNA, TCRdb's TRBD1 call cannot be checked. CDR3 length equals 19 residues. CDR1 is SGHTA, CDR2 FQGNSA, per germline. CDR3 loop: CASSPTRTGRRASYNEQFF. The complete variable domain, with remaining parts taken from reference TRBV7-2 and TRBJ2-1, reads GAGVSQSPSNKVTEKGKDVELRCDPISGHTALYWYRQSLGQGLEFLIYFQGNSAPDKSGLPSDRFSAERTGGSVSTLTIQRTQQEDSAVYLCASSPTRTGRRASYNEQFFGPGTRLTVL.

This clonotype shows up as medium-sized by frequency. The chain links TRBV18 to TRBJ1-2; TCRdb lists TRBD1, though no DNA is available to test this call. Germline CDR1 is KGHSH and CDR2 is LQKENI. The CDR3 extends over 15 amino acids. The CDR3 here is CASSVKTGDNYGYTF.

V usage is TRBV19 and J usage is TRBJ1-3. Germline CDR1 is LNHDA and CDR2 is SQIVND (reference sequence). The CDR3 length is 14 residues. Here the CDR3 reads CASSRILSRNTIYF.

According to its frequency, this clonotype is medium-sized. The V call is TRBV27, the J call TRBJ1-4; with no DNA, the TCRdb D assignment of TRBD1 cannot be verified. This CDR3 has 14 residues. Germline values: CDR1 MNHEY, CDR2 SMNVEV (reference sequence). The CDR3 loop reads CASSLLGAQEKLFF.

The chain links TRBV7-2 to TRBJ2-3. This CDR3 is built from 17 residues. The germline V gene has CDR1 SGHTA and CDR2 FQGNSA. Here the CDR3 reads CASSLWLVRTTTDTQYF.

The V call is TRBV27, the J call TRBJ2-1. Per germline, CDR1 MNHEY and CDR2 SMNVEV (reference sequence). The CDR3 contains 14 residues. CDR3 region: CASSRTNPYNEQFF.

According to its frequency, this clonotype is medium-sized. The V gene is TRBV2, the J gene TRBJ2-1; TCRdb returns TRBD2, unconfirmable since there is no DNA. Germline values: CDR1 SNHLY, CDR2 FYNNEI. This CDR3 spans 15 amino acids. The CDR3 reads CASSERLAGGPEQFF.

This chain connects TRBV12-3 or TRBV12-4 to TRBJ2-3; TCRdb gives TRBD1 as the D gene, but with no DNA this cannot be confirmed. CDR3 length equals 12 residues. This CDR3 reads CASSLNRGSQYF.

The chain carries TRBV7-9 and TRBJ1-2. Germline V gene sequence: CDR1 SEHNR, CDR2 FQNEAQ (reference sequence). The CDR3 is 14 residues long. This CDR3 is CASSLEAGYYGYTF.

The chain has TRBV5-1 and TRBJ1-6; the TRBD1 assignment by TCRdb is unverifiable without DNA. The germline V gene has CDR1 SGHRS and CDR2 YFSETQ. The CDR3 is 16 amino acids. The CDR3: CASRAQGTGANSPLHF.

The chain joins TRBV4-3 to TRBJ2-7; TCRdb outputs TRBD1, but without DNA this stays unchecked. The CDR3 contains 14 residues. The germline gives CDR1 LGHNA, CDR2 YSLEER. The CDR3 region is CASSQDRTGGEQYF.

The rearrangement uses TRBV19 and TRBJ1-1. The CDR3 length is 14 residues. CDR1 is LNHDA and CDR2 is SQIVND in the germline V gene (reference sequence). CDR3 sequence: CASSIGLGNTEAFF.

The chain is built from TRBV6-2 or TRBV6-3 and TRBJ2-7; TCRdb lists TRBD1, though no DNA is available to test this call. This CDR3 is 17 amino acids long. Germline V gene sequence: CDR1 MNHEY, CDR2 SVGEGT. The CDR3 loop is CASSYSKGQRSSYEQYF.

The rearrangement joins TRBV20-1 to TRBJ2-7; the TRBD1 assignment by TCRdb is unverifiable without DNA. This CDR3 is 15 amino acids long. Germline values: CDR1 DFQATT, CDR2 SNEGSKA (reference sequence). This CDR3 reads CSARPDRGSSYEQYF.